Reported below is one T cell receptor beta chain. This specimen comes from a study of Ad26.COV2.S vaccination and SARS-CoV-2 variants. Assay used: immunoSEQ multiplex PCR; TCRdb lists only in-frame clones, some missing. The sample comprises about 87,000 clones, approximately 77% of which are singletons, and 15% to 20% rests with the top ten. V was clipped by 7 bases and J by 5 bases, with 18 bases between them. This CDR3 comprises 15 residues. Germline-derived CDR1 and CDR2 are SGHRS and YFSETQ. This rearrangement joins TRBV5-1 to TRBJ2-2; the D gene is possibly TRBD2 (7 bases). The source of this sequence is a human donor who had recovered from COVID-19. The specimen comprised peripheral blood, sampled after recovery from COVID-19. The CDR3 reads CASPEGGARTGELFF. DNA for the CDR3: TGCGCCAGCCCCGAGGGGGGGGCACGAACCGGGGAGCTGTTTTTT.